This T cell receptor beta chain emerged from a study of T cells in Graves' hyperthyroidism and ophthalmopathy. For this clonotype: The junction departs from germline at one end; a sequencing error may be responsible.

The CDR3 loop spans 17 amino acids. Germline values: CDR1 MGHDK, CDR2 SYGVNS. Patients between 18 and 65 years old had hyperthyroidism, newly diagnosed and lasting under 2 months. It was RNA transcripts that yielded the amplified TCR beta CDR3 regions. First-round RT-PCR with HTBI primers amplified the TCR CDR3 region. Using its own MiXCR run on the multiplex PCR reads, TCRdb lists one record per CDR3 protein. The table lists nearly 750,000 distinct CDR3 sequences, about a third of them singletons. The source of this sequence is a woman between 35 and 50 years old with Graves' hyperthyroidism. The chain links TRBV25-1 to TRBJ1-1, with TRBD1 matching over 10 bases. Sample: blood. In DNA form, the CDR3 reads TGTGTCAGCAGTGATTTTAGGACAGGGGGATGGAACACTGAAGCTTTCTTT. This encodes CVSSDFRTGGWNTEAFF.